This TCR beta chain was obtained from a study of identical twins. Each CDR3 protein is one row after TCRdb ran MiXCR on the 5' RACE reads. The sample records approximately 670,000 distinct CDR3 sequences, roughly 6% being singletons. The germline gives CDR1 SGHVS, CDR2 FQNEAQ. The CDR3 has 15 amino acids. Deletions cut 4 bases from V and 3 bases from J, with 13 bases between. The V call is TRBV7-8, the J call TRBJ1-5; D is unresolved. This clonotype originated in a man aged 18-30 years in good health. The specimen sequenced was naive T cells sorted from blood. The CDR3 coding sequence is TGTGCCAGCAGCTCTGAACGGCCGAACAATCAGCCCCAGCATTTT. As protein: CASSSERPNNQPQHF.